What follows is one TCR beta chain and its context. This sample is part of a study of OX40 agonist ivuxolimab in advanced cancers. Study overall: Every 2 weeks, patients received ivuxolimab intravenously, dosed at 0.01 to 10 mg/kg.

Enrollment shut out patients with autoimmune disease history or systemic immunosuppression. Method: immunoSEQ multiplex PCR; TCRdb's copy keeps in-frame clones and lacks some. The sample lists about 64,000 clones, roughly 87% seen once, with under 3.5% in the top ten. The V segment lost 2 bases and the J segment 2 bases; nucleotides outside the gene matches: 2. This CDR3 has 15 amino acids. Germline V gene lookup returns CDR1 ENHRY and CDR2 SYGVKD. This sequence originates from an adult with an advanced solid tumor such as melanoma, head and neck, liver or kidney cancer. This sequence joins TRBV10-3 and TRBJ2-1; TRBD1 agrees at 8 bases. The sequencing here drew on CD4+ or CD8+ T cells sorted from blood, taken in a trial of the OX40 agonist ivuxolimab. This chain's CDR3 is CAISERTGTYNEQFF. The DNA for the CDR3 is TGTGCCATCAGTGAGAGGACAGGGACCTACAATGAGCAGTTCTTC.